These 16 T cell receptor beta chains were all obtained from the same sample, sequenced in a study of blood T cell repertoires in COVID-19. Sequencing used immunoSEQ multiplex PCR; TCRdb keeps in-frame clones, though not all of them. The sample has fewer than 450,000 clones; about 91% are singletons. Material for sequencing was peripheral blood. These receptors came from a woman between 45 and 60 years old with COVID-19, enrolled during active disease.

This chain uses TRBV28 with TRBJ1-2, with 7 bases aligning to TRBD1. V shed 3 bases, J shed 3 bases, and the junction held 4 bases outside the gene matches. CDR3 size: 14 residues. CDR1 MDHEN and CDR2 SYDVKM come from the germline V gene. The CDR3 here is CASSFGQVYYGYTF. CDR3 in DNA: TGTGCCAGCAGTTTCGGACAGGTCTACTATGGCTACACCTTC.

The V gene is TRBV12-3 or TRBV12-4, the J gene TRBJ1-1; D remains ambiguous. V gave up 3 bases and J gave up 6 bases, with 8 bases separating them. This CDR3 region has 12 residues. The chain's CDR3 is CASSFYPSEAFF. CDR3 coding DNA: TGTGCCAGCAGTTTTTATCCCTCTGAAGCTTTCTTT.

The chain is built from TRBV10-3 and TRBJ2-2, with 7 bases matching TRBD1. From germline, CDR1 is ENHRY and CDR2 SYGVKD. V was pared by 7 bases and J by 2 bases, with 4 bases of the junction left unmatched. This CDR3 contains 14 residues. The CDR3 protein is CAIKGAINTGELFF. The DNA for the CDR3 is TGTGCCATCAAGGGGGCAATTAACACCGGGGAGCTGTTTTTT.

The chain recombines TRBV27 with TRBJ2-5, with TRBD2 matching over 10 bases. V shed 1 base and J 1 base; nucleotides not matched to a gene: 9. Germline V gives CDR1 MNHEY, CDR2 SMNVEV (reference sequence). CDR3 size: 18 residues. Written as DNA, the CDR3 is TGTGCCAGCAGTTTATTGCCGTGGACTAGCGGAGGCCAAGAGACCCAGTACTTC. It translates to CASSLLPWTSGGQETQYF.

The rearrangement joins TRBV19 to TRBJ1-4; no definite D call. Deletions cut 8 bases from V and 6 bases from J, with 16 bases between. Germline-derived CDR1 and CDR2 are LNHDA and SQIVND (reference sequence). The CDR3 is 14 residues long. The DNA for the CDR3 is TGTGCCAGTGGAACCGGGTCACTACATGAAAAACTGTTTTTT. As protein: CASGTGSLHEKLFF.

This clone showed up many times. The chain carries TRBV5-1 and TRBJ2-3; weak D call: TRBD1 (5 bases). The V end was cut by 0 bases, the J end by 5 bases, with 16 bases between. The germline V gene encodes CDR1 SGHRS and CDR2 YFSETQ. CDR3 length equals 16 residues. In DNA form, the CDR3 reads TGCGCCAGCAGCTTGGCCGACCCTCCTAGGGGAGATACGCAGTATTTT. It translates to CASSLADPPRGDTQYF.

The chain carries TRBV28 and TRBJ2-4, with D possibly TRBD1 on 6 matching bases. The V gene lost 5 bases and the J gene lost 9 bases, with 14 bases spanning the gap. Per the germline V gene, CDR1 is MDHEN and CDR2 is SYDVKM. The CDR3 extends over 13 amino acids. The CDR3: CASSPRGASIQYF. The CDR3 region has the DNA TGTGCCAGCAGTCCCAGGGGCGCCAGCATTCAGTACTTC.

The chain carries TRBV11-2 and TRBJ2-7; D is possibly TRBD1 (6 bases). V lost 0 bases to trimming and J lost 2 bases, with 8 bases between them. Germline CDR1 and CDR2: SGHAT and FQNNGV. The length of the CDR3 is 14 residues. CDR3 residues: CASSLDRGPYEQYF. The DNA for the CDR3 is TGTGCCAGCAGCTTAGACAGGGGACCCTACGAGCAGTACTTC.

V usage is TRBV30 and J usage is TRBJ2-1; TRBD2 agrees at 9 bases. Looked up from germline, CDR1 is GTSNPN and CDR2 is SVGIG (reference sequence). This CDR3 has 18 amino acids. Trimming at V came to 2 bases and at J to 6 bases, leaving 17 bases not matched to a gene. The CDR3, as DNA: TGTGCCTGGAGTAGATTCGTCCGGCGGGGGGGCCATGGCAATGAGCAGTTCTTC. Protein sequence: CAWSRFVRRGGHGNEQFF.

The chain combines TRBV5-1 with TRBJ2-7, with 11 bases that match TRBD1. The CDR3 sequence is 15 residues long. Germline-derived CDR1 and CDR2 are SGHRS and YFSETQ. V shed 4 bases and J 2 bases; nucleotides not matched to a gene: 5. CDR3 protein: CASSLRTGGPYEQYF. The CDR3 DNA reads TGCGCCAGCAGCCTACGGACAGGGGGCCCCTACGAGCAGTACTTC.

This chain uses TRBV5-6 with TRBJ1-1, with D perhaps matching TRBD1 (6 bases). Looked up from germline, CDR1 is SGHDT and CDR2 is YYEEEE. CDR3 size: 13 residues. Trimming stripped 4 bases from V and 8 bases from J, with 15 bases between. The CDR3 loop reads CASSPRAGTEAFF. CDR3 sequence (DNA): TGTGCCAGCAGCCCCCGGGCCGGGACAGAAGCTTTCTTT.

The chain joins TRBV19 to TRBJ1-1; weak D call: TRBD1 (5 bases). Trimming pared 3 bases from V and 4 bases from J, leaving 12 bases between. CDR1 LNHDA and CDR2 SQIVND come from the germline V gene (reference sequence). The CDR3 contains 14 residues. The CDR3 sequence: CASSMVQGGTEAFF. The CDR3, as DNA: TGTGCCAGTAGTATGGTCCAGGGAGGCACTGAAGCTTTCTTT.

The CDR3 DNA is TGTGCCAGCAGTGACCGCGGGGGTCCGTACGAGCAGTACTTC. This sequence encodes CASSDRGGPYEQYF. The genes are TRBV2 and TRBJ2-7, with 7 bases fitting TRBD2. The CDR3 runs to 14 residues. V dropped 3 bases and J dropped 4; count of bases not matched to a gene: 6. Per germline, CDR1 SNHLY and CDR2 FYNNEI.

The rearrangement joins TRBV13 to TRBJ2-7; the D gene is possibly TRBD1 (5 bases). Germline loops: CDR1 PRHDT, CDR2 FYEKMQ (reference sequence). V lost 4 bases and J 1 base, leaving 11 bases between the germline ends. There are 14 residues in the CDR3. CDR3 nucleotides: TGTGCCAGCAGCTCCGAGACAGTATCCTACGAGCAGTACTTC. Protein sequence: CASSSETVSYEQYF.

V and J are TRBV5-5 and TRBJ1-3, with D possibly TRBD1 on 5 matching bases. The CDR3 spans 13 residues. Germline V gives CDR1 SGHKS, CDR2 YYEKEE (reference sequence). Trimming took 7 bases from V and 8 from J, leaving 16 bases between them. CDR3 nucleotide sequence: TGTGCCAGCTCCTTCCAGGGTGCCGACACCATATATTTT. Encoded protein: CASSFQGADTIYF.

This clone has just a few counts. This chain uses TRBV4-1 with TRBJ2-1; D is ambiguous. Per the germline V gene, CDR1 is MGHRA and CDR2 is YSYEKL. Between the trimmed V and J ends, which lost 4 bases and 12 bases, there was a span of 19 bases. The CDR3 covers 14 residues. The CDR3 bases are TGCGCCAGCAGCCTACTACAAAGGAACTTTATGCAGTTCTTC. Protein product: CASSLLQRNFMQFF.